This is a list of T cell receptor beta chains from one sample in a study of blood T cell repertoires in COVID-19. Method: immunoSEQ multiplex PCR; TCRdb's copy keeps in-frame clones and lacks some. The sample includes about 200,000 clones, around 81% of them seen just once. The sequencing input was PBMCs or T cells enriched from blood (not recorded which). The receptors stem from a woman in her thirties or forties with acute COVID-19. Each CDR3 is given with its conserved first and last residue. D genes are given only for firm matches. Part of the rows lack a size; the others show once, few, many or a class for expanded clones.

CDR3 length	clone size	V gene	D gene	J gene	CDR3 protein	CDR3 DNA
14	-	TRBV7-2	-	TRBJ2-1	CASSLDRTNREWFF	TGTGCCAGCAGCTTAGATCGGACTAACCGCGAGTGGTTCTTC
17	-	TRBV10-3	TRBD2	TRBJ2-4	CAISESTAGGTKNIQYF	TGTGCCATCAGTGAGTCGACAGCGGGGGGGACCAAAAACATTCAGTACTTC
12	-	TRBV9	-	TRBJ2-7	CASSLQGGEQYF	TGTGCCAGCAGCCTCCAGGGAGGCGAGCAGTACTTC
14	-	TRBV24-1	-	TRBJ1-5	CATSDPGQNQPQHF	TGTGCCACCAGTGATCCCGGACAGAATCAGCCCCAGCATTTT
13	-	TRBV19	-	TRBJ1-1	CASTNPTKTEAFF	TGTGCCAGTACCAACCCAACAAAAACTGAAGCTTTCTTT
14	-	TRBV5-1	-	TRBJ2-7	CASSPGGDGNEQYF	TGCGCCAGCAGTCCTGGCGGGGATGGCAACGAGCAGTACTTC
13	-	TRBV5-6	-	TRBJ2-2	CASSPLYTGELFF	TGTGCCAGCAGCCCCCTCTACACCGGGGAGCTGTTTTTT
14	once	TRBV7-2	-	TRBJ2-7	CASSLWSQSYEQYF	TGTGCCAGCAGCTTATGGAGTCAATCCTACGAGCAGTACTTC
12	-	TRBV29-1	-	TRBJ1-1	CSALHGDTEAFF	TGCAGCGCCTTACACGGGGACACTGAAGCTTTCTTT
15	-	TRBV27	-	TRBJ2-2	CASSFGRPNTGELFF	TGTGCCAGCAGTTTTGGGCGACCGAACACCGGGGAGCTGTTTTTT
16	many	TRBV6-2/TRBV6-3	TRBD1	TRBJ1-2	CASSYRRTGNNYGYTF	TGTGCCAGCAGTTATCGACGGACAGGGAATAACTATGGCTACACCTTC
15	-	TRBV11-2	TRBD1	TRBJ1-2	CASSFGTVPNYGYTF	TGTGCCAGCAGCTTCGGGACAGTTCCTAACTATGGCTACACCTTC
20	-	TRBV6-2/TRBV6-3	-	TRBJ1-5	CASSPDRTSARRPSNQPQHF	TGTGCCAGCAGTCCCGACAGGACGAGCGCAAGACGGCCTAGCAATCAGCCCCAGCATTTT
14	-	TRBV9	-	TRBJ1-3	CASSGLLPGNTIYF	TGTGCCAGCAGCGGACTGCTTCCTGGAAACACCATATATTTT